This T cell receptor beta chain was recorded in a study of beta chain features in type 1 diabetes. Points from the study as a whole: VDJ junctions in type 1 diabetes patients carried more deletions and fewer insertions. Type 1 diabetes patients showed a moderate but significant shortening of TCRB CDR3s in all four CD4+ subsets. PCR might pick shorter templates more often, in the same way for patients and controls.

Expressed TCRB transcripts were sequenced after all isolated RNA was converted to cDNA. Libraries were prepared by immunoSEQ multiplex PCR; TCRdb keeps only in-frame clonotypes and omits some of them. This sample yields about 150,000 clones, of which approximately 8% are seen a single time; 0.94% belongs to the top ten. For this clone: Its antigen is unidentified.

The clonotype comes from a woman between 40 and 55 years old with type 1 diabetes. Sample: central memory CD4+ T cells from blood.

In nucleotides, the CDR3 is TGCGCCAGCAGCCAAGATACACTAGCGGGAGGGGTTTACAATGAGCAGTTCTTC. This translates into CASSQDTLAGGVYNEQFF. The J gene is TRBJ2-1, the V gene TRBV4-3; the match to TRBD2 covers 13 bases. Germline lookup yields CDR1 LGHNA and CDR2 YSLEER. J gave up 4 bases and V 0 bases, and 6 bases lay outside the gene matches. This CDR3 comprises 18 residues.